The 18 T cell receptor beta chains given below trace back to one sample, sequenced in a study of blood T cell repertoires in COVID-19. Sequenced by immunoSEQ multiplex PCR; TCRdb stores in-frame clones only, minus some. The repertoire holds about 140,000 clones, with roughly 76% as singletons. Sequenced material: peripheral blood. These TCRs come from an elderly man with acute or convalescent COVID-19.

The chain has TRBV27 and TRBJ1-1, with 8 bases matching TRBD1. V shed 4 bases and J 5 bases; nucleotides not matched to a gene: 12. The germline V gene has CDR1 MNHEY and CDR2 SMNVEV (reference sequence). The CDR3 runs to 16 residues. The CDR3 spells CASSSQKTGAGTEAFF. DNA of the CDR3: TGTGCCAGCAGTTCCCAAAAGACAGGGGCCGGGACTGAAGCTTTCTTT.

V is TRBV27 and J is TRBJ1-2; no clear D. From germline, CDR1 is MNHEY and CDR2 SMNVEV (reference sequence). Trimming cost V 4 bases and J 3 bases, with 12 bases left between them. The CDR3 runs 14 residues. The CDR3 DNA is TGTGCCAGCAGTTCCCTCTCGGGAGACTATGGCTACACCTTC. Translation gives CASSSLSGDYGYTF.

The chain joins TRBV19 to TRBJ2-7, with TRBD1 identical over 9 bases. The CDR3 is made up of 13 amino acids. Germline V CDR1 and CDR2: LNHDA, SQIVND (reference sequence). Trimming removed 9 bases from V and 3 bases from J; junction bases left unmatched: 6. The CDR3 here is CASEQDRGYEQYF. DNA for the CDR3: TGTGCCAGCGAGCAGGACAGGGGCTACGAGCAGTACTTC.

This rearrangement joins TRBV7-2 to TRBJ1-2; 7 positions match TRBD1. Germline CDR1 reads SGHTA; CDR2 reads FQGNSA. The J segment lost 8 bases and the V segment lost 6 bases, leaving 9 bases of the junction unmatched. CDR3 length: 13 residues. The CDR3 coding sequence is TGTGCCAGCAGTGAGACAGGGATGGACGGCTACACCTTC. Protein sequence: CASSETGMDGYTF.

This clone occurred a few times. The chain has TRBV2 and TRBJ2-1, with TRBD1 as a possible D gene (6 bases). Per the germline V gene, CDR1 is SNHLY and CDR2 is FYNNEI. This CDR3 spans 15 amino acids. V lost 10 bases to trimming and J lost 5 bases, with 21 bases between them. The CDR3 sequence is CATSLLRGRDNEQFF. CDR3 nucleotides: TGTGCCACCTCCCTCCTCAGGGGCCGGGACAATGAGCAGTTCTTC.

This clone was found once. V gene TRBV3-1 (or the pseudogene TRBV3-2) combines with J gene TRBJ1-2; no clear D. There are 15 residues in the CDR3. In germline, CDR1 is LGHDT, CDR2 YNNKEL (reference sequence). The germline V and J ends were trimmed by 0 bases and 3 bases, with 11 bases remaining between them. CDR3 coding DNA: TGTGCCAGCAGCCAAGAGTTGGGCCAGGACTATGGCTACACCTTC. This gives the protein CASSQELGQDYGYTF.

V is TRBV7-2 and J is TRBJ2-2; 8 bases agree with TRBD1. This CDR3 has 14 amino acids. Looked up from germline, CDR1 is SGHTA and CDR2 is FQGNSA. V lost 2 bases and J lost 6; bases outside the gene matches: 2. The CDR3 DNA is TGTGCCAGCAGCTTACAGGGGGCGGCCGGGGAGCTGTTTTTT. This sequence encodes CASSLQGAAGELFF.

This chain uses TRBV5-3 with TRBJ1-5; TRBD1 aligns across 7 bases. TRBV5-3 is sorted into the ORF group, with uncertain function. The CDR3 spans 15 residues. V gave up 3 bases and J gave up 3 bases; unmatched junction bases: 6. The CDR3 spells CARSSWTGYNQPQHF. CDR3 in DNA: TGTGCCAGAAGCTCATGGACAGGATACAATCAGCCCCAGCATTTT.

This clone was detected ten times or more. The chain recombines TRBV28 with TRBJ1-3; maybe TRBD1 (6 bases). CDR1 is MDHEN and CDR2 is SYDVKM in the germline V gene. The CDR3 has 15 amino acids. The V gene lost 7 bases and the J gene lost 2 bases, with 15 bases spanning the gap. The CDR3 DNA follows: TGTGCCAGCACCCAAGGGGGACCCACTGGAAACACCATATATTTT. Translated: CASTQGGPTGNTIYF. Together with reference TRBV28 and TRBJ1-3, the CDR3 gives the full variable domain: DVKVTQSSRYLVKRTGEKVFLECVQDMDHENMFWYRQDPGLGLRLIYFSYDVKMKEKGDIPEGYSVSREKKERFSLILESASTNQTSMYLCASTQGGPTGNTIYFGEGSWLTVV.

The CDR3 DNA reads as TGTGCCAGCAGCTTAGCGATAGGGACTGGGTCGAATTCACCCCTCCACTTT. This gives the protein CASSLAIGTGSNSPLHF. The rearrangement links TRBV7-8 to TRBJ1-6; D possibly corresponds to TRBD1 (5 bases). Trimming took 0 bases from V and 7 from J, leaving 16 bases between them. CDR1 is SGHVS and CDR2 is FQNEAQ in the germline V gene. The length of the CDR3 is 17 residues. The complete variable domain, with remaining parts taken from reference TRBV7-8 and TRBJ1-6, reads GAGVSQSPRYKVAKRGQDVALRCDPISGHVSLFWYQQALGQGPEFLTYFQNEAQLDKSGLPSDRFFAERPEGSVSTLKIQRTQQEDSAVYLCASSLAIGTGSNSPLHFGNGTRLTVT.

The CDR3 protein is CASSVVPYFLPNTEAFF. The CDR3 bases are TGTGCCAGCAGCGTTGTCCCTTACTTCCTCCCGAACACTGAAGCTTTCTTT. The genes are TRBV5-8 and TRBJ1-1, with D unresolved. V gave up 4 bases and J gave up 1 base, with 20 bases separating them. The CDR3 loop spans 17 amino acids. The V gene's germline CDR1 is SGHTS and CDR2 YDEGEE.

In nucleotides, the CDR3 is TGTGCCAGCAGCTTGGTCGGGGGTGGGAACGGCAATCAGCCCCAGCATTTT. Its protein is CASSLVGGGNGNQPQHF. The chain carries TRBV5-5 and TRBJ1-5, with TRBD1 as a possible D gene (5 bases). This CDR3 has 17 amino acids. The V and J ends lost 0 bases and 2 bases respectively, with 15 bases between them. Germline V lookup: CDR1 SGHKS, CDR2 YYEKEE (reference sequence).

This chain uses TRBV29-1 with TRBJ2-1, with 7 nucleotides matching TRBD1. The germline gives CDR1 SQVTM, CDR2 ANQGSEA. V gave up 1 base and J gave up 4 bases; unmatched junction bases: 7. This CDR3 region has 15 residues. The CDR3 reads CSVEVWDSNYNEQFF. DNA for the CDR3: TGCAGCGTTGAAGTGTGGGACAGTAATTACAATGAGCAGTTCTTC.

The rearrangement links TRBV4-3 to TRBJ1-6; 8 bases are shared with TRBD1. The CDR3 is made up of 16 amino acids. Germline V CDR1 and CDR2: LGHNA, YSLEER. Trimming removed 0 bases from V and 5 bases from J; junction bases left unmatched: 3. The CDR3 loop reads CASSQDSGQDNSPLHF. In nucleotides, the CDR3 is TGCGCCAGCAGCCAAGACTCGGGACAGGATAATTCACCCCTCCACTTT.

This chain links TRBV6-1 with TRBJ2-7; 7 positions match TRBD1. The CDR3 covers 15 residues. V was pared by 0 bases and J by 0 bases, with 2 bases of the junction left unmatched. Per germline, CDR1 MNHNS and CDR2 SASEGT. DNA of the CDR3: TGTGCCAGCAGTGAAGCCGGACAGGACTCCTACGAGCAGTACTTC. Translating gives CASSEAGQDSYEQYF.

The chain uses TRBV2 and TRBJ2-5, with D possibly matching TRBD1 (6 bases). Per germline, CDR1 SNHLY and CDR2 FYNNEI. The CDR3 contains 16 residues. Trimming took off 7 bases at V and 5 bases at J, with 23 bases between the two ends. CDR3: CASKPKKLRGAETQYF. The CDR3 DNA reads TGTGCCAGCAAACCCAAGAAACTCAGGGGCGCGGAGACCCAGTACTTC.

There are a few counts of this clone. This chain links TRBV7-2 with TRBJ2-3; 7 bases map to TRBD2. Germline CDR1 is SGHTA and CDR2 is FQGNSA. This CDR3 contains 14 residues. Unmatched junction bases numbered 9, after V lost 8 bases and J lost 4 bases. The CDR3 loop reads CASRPGRGADTQYF. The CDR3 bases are TGTGCCAGCCGCCCGGGGAGGGGAGCAGATACGCAGTATTTT.

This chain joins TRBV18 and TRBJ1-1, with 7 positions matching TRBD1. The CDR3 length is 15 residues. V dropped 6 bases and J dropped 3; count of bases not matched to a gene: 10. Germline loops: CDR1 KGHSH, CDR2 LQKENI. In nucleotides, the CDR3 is TGTGCCAGCTCTCCTAGGACAGGCGGGGACACTGAAGCTTTCTTT. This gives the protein CASSPRTGGDTEAFF. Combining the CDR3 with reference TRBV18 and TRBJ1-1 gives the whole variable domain NAGVMQNPRHLVRRRGQEARLRCSPMKGHSHVYWYRQLPEEGLKFMVYLQKENIIDESGMPKERFSAEFPKEGPSILRIQQVVRGDSAAYFCASSPRTGGDTEAFFGQGTRLTVV.